Here is one T cell receptor (beta chain) with its context. The germline V gene has CDR1 LGHDT and CDR2 YNNKEL (reference sequence). V was cut by 1 base and J by 4 bases, with 21 bases left in between. The length of the CDR3 is 18 residues. This entry belongs to a study of blood T cell repertoires in COVID-19. Study details: The United States, Italy and Spain were the sources of the acute and convalescent COVID-19 samples.

Produced via immunoSEQ multiplex PCR; TCRdb's table is partial and in-frame only. The sample has 350,000 to 550,000 clones, roughly nine tenths seen once. Participants' reported clinical history set cohort assignment. The rearrangement uses TRBV3-1 (or the pseudogene TRBV3-2) and TRBJ2-3; D may be TRBD2 (5 bases). The sequenced sample consisted of PBMCs or T cells enriched from blood (not recorded which). The sequence was obtained from a woman between 18 and 30 years old with acute COVID-19. CDR3 DNA: TGTGCCAGCAGCCAAGCGCCCCCGGGATCCTATACTGCAGATACGCAGTATTTT. It yields the protein CASSQAPPGSYTADTQYF.